This T cell receptor (beta chain) was observed in a study of blood T cell repertoires in COVID-19. Profiling relied on immunoSEQ multiplex PCR, and the TCRdb table lists in-frame clones only, not all of them. This sample has about 230,000 clones, with roughly 80% found just once. Sample: peripheral blood. The source is a woman between 45 and 60 years old with acute or convalescent COVID-19.

The CDR3 region is CAWSGGSHNEQFF. The CDR3 DNA reads as TGTGCCTGGAGTGGCGGGAGTCACAATGAGCAGTTCTTC. This chain joins TRBV30 and TRBJ2-1; 7 bases agree with TRBD2. Trimming removed 1 base from V and 5 bases from J; junction bases left unmatched: 2. There are 13 residues in the CDR3. The germline V gene encodes CDR1 GTSNPN and CDR2 SVGIG (reference sequence). Variable domain in full (rest from reference TRBV30 and TRBJ2-1): SQTIHQWPATLVQPVGSPLSLECTVEGTSNPNLYWYRQAAGRGLQLLFYSVGIGQISSEVPQNLSASRPQDRQFILSSKKLLLSDSGFYLCAWSGGSHNEQFFGPGTRLTVL.